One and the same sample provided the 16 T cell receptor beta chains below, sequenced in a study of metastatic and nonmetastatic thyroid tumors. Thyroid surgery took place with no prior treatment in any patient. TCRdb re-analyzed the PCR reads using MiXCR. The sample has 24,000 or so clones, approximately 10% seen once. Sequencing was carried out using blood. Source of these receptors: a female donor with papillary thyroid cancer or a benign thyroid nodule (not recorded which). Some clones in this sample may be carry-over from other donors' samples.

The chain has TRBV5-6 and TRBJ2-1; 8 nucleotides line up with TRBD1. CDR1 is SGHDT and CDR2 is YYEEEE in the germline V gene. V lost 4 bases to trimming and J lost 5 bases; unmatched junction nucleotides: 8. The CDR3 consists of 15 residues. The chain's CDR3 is CASSDGDRGNNEQFF. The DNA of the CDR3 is TGTGCCAGCAGCGATGGCGACAGGGGTAACAATGAGCAGTTCTTC.

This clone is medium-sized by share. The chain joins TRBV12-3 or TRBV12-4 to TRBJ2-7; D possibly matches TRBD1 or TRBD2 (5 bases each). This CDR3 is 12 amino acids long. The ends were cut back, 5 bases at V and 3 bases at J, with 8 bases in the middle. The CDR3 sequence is CASSRGLYEQYF. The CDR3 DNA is TGTGCCAGCAGTCGGGGCCTCTACGAGCAGTACTTC.

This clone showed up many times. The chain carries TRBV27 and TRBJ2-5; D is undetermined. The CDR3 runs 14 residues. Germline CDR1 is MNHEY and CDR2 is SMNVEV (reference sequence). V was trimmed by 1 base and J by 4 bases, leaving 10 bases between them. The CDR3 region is CASSLFASRETQYF. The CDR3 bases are TGTGCCAGCAGTTTATTCGCCTCCAGAGAGACCCAGTACTTC.

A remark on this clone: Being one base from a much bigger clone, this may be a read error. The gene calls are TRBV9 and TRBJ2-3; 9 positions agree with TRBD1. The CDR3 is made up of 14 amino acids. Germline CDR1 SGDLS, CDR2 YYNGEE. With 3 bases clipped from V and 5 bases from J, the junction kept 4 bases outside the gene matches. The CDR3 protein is CASSGDRVIDTQYF. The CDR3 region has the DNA TGTGCCAGCAGCGGGGACAGGGTCATAGATACGCAGTATTTT.

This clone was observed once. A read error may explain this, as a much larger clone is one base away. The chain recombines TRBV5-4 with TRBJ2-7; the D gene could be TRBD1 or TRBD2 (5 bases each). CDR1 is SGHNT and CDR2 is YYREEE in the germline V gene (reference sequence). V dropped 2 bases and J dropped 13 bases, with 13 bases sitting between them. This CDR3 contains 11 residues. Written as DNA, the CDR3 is TGTGCCAGCAGCTTAGGGACGGCGGATTACTTC. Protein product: CASSLGTADYF.

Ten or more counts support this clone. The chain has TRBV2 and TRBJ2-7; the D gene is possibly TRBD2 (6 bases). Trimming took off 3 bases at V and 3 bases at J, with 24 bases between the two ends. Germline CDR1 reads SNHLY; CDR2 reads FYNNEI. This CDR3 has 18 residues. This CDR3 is CASSELSLALQSRYEQYF. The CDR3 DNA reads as TGTGCCAGCAGTGAGCTTAGCCTAGCGCTCCAATCTCGCTACGAGCAGTACTTC.

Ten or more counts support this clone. The CDR3 DNA follows: TGTGCCACCAGCGGAGGGGACCGGAACTCTGGAAACACCATATATTTT. Its protein product is CATSGGDRNSGNTIYF. This rearrangement joins TRBV15 to TRBJ1-3; maybe TRBD1 (5 bases). The V gene lost 5 bases and the J gene lost 0 bases, with 14 bases spanning the gap. The CDR3 consists of 16 residues. Germline loops: CDR1 LNHNV, CDR2 YYDKDF (reference sequence). The whole variable domain, filled in from reference TRBV15 and TRBJ1-3, reads DAMVIQNPRYQVTQFGKPVTLSCSQTLNHNVMYWYQQKSSQAPKLLFHYYDKDFNNEADTPDNFQSRRPNTSFCFLDIRSPGLGDTAMYLCATSGGDRNSGNTIYFGEGSWLTVV.

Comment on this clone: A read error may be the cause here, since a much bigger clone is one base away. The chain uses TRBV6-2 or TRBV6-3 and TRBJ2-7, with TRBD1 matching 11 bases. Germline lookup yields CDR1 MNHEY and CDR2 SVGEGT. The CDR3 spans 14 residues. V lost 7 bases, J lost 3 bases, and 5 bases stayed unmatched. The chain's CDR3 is CASIPGTGGYEQYF. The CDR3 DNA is TGTGCCAGCATCCCCGGGACAGGGGGCTACGAGCAGTACTTC.

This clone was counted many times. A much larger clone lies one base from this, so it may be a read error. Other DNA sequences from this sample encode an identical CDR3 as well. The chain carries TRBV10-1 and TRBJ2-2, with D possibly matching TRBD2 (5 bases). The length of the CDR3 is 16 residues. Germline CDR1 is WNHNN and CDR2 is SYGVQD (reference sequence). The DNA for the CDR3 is TGCGCCAGCAGTGAGGTGTGGCAGGCGAACACCGGGGAACTGTTTTTT. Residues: CASSEVWQANTGELFF.

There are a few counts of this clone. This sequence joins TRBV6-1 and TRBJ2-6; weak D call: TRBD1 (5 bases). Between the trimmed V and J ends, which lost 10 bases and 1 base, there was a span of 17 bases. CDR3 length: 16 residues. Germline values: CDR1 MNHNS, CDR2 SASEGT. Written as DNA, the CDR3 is TGTGCCATCAGATTGACAGTTTTTTCTGGGGCCAACGTCCTGACTTTC. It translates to CAIRLTVFSGANVLTF.

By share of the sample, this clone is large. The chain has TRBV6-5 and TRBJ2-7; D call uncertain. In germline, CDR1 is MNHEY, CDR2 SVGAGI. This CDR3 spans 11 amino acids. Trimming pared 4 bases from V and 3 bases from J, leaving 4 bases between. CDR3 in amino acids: CASSSLYEQYF. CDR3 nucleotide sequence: TGTGCCAGCAGTTCACTCTACGAGCAGTACTTC.

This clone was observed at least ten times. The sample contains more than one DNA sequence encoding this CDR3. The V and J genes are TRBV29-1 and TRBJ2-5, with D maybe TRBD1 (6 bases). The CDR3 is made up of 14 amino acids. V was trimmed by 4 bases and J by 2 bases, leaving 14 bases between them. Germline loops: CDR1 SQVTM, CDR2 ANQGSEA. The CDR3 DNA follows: TGCAGCGTTGGATCAGTAGGACAGCAAGAGACCCAGTACTTC. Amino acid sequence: CSVGSVGQQETQYF. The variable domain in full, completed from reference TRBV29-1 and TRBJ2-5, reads SAVISQKPSRDICQRGTSLTIQCQVDSQVTMMFWYRQQPGQSLTLIATANQGSEATYESGFVIDKFPISRPNLTFSTLTVSNMSPEDSSIYLCSVGSVGQQETQYFGPGTRLLVL.

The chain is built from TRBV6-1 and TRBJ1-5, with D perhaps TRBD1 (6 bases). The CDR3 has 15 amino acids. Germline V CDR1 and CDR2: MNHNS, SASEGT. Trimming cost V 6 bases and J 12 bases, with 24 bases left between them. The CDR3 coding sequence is TGTGCCAGCAGGACCCAGGGTGGGGGCAATCAGAACCAGCATTTT. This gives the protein CASRTQGGGNQNQHF.

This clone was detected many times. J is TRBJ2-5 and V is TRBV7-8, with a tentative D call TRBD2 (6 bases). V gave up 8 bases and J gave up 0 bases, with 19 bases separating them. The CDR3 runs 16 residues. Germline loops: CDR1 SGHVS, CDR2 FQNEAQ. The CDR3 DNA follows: TGTGCCAGCGGAGGGCGCCTCAGAGGCTACCAAGAGACCCAGTACTTC. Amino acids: CASGGRLRGYQETQYF.

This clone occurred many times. Written as DNA, the CDR3 is TGCAGTCTACAAAACTCTAATTTCTTT. Its translation: CSLQNSNFF. The chain joins TRBV20-1 to TRBJ1-1; D remains unclear. Trimming stripped 8 bases from V and 13 bases from J, with 14 bases between. This CDR3 comprises 9 residues. Germline V CDR1 and CDR2: DFQATT, SNEGSKA (reference sequence).

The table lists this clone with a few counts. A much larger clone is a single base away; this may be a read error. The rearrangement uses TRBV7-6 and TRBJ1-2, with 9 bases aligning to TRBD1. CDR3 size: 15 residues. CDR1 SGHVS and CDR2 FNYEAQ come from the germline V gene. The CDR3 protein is CASSPRQGDYYDYTF. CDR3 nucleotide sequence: TGTGCCAGCAGCCCTAGACAGGGGGATTACTATGACTACACCTTC.